This passage covers 5 T cell receptor beta chains from one sample sequenced in a study of blood T cell repertoires in COVID-19. Some clones are missing from TCRdb's copy, which holds only in-frame ones; the method was immunoSEQ multiplex PCR. The table records about 130,000 clones, about 72% of them present only once. Sequencing used peripheral blood. The receptors come from a woman in her seventies with acute or convalescent COVID-19.

This clone was recorded many times. The chain carries TRBV14 and TRBJ1-2; D is unclear. The CDR3 is 13 residues long. CDR1 is SGHDN, CDR2 FVKESK, per germline. The V end was cut by 1 base, the J end by 5 bases, with 8 bases between. CDR3 region: CASSQGGMYGYTF. The CDR3 bases are TGTGCCAGCAGCCAAGGAGGGATGTATGGCTACACCTTC.

The chain recombines TRBV2 with TRBJ1-2; maybe TRBD1 (5 bases). The ends were cut back, 8 bases at V and 1 base at J, with 14 bases in the middle. The CDR3 length is 14 residues. Germline CDR1 SNHLY, CDR2 FYNNEI. The DNA for the CDR3 is TGTGCCAGCCAAGGGGCCCGAAATAACTATGGCTACACCTTC. It codes for CASQGARNNYGYTF. The variable domain in full, with the rest retrieved from reference TRBV2 and TRBJ1-2, is EPEVTQTPSHQVTQMGQEVILRCVPISNHLYFYWYRQILGQKVEFLVSFYNNEISEKSEIFDDQFSVERPDGSNFTLKIRSTKLEDSAMYFCASQGARNNYGYTFGSGTRLTVV.

CDR3 protein: CAINSGGRNEQYF. CDR3 nucleotide sequence: TGTGCCATCAACTCGGGGGGTCGGAACGAGCAGTACTTC. The rearrangement joins TRBV10-3 to TRBJ2-7; 7 bases map to TRBD2. Losses at the gene ends were 7 bases for V and 5 bases for J; bases not matched to a gene: 8. Germline V gene data show CDR1 as ENHRY and CDR2 as SYGVKD. The CDR3 contains 13 residues.

This chain connects TRBV5-1 to TRBJ1-2; maybe TRBD1 (5 bases). The V gene lost 4 bases and the J gene lost 6 bases, with 13 bases spanning the gap. Germline CDR1 SGHRS, CDR2 YFSETQ. The CDR3 spans 13 residues. The CDR3 protein is CASSPTEANGYTF. The CDR3 DNA sequence: TGCGCCAGCAGCCCGACAGAAGCTAATGGCTACACCTTC.

The chain employs TRBV3-1 (or the pseudogene TRBV3-2) and TRBJ2-5, with D tentatively TRBD2 (6 bases). This CDR3 has 13 residues. CDR1 is LGHDT, CDR2 YNNKEL, per germline (reference sequence). V was clipped by 0 bases and J by 7 bases, with 9 bases between them. The CDR3 region has the DNA TGTGCCAGCAGCCAAGATGTGGGGGGGACCCAGTACTTC. Amino acid sequence: CASSQDVGGTQYF.